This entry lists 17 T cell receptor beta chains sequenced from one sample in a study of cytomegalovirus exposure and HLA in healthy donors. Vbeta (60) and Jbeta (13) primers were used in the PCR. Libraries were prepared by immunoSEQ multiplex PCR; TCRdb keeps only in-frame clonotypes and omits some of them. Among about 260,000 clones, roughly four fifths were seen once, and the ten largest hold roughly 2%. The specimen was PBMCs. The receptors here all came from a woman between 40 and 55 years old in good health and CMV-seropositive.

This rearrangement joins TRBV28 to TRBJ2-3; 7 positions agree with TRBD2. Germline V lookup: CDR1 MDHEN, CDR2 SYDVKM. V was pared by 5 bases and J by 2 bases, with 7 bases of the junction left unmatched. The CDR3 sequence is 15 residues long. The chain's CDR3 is CASSPLERDTDTQYF. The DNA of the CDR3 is TGTGCCAGCAGTCCCCTTGAGCGGGACACAGATACGCAGTATTTT.

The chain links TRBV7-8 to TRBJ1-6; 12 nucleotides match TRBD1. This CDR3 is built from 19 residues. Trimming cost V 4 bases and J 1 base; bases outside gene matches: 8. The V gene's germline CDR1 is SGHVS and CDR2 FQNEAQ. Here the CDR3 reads CASSSSGTGGASYNSPLHF. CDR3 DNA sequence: TGTGCCAGCAGCTCGTCCGGGACAGGGGGCGCGTCCTATAATTCACCCCTCCACTTT.

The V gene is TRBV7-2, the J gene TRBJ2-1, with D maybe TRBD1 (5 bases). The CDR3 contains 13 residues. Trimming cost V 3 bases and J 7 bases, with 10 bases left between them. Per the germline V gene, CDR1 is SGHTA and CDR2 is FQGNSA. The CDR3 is CASSLTVTNEQFF. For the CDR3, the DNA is TGTGCCAGCAGCTTGACAGTGACGAATGAGCAGTTCTTC.

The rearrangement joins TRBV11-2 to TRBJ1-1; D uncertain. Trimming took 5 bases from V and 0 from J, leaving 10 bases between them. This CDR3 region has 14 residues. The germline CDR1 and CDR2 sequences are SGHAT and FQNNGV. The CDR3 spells CASSPTGMNTEAFF. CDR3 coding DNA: TGTGCCAGCAGCCCAACGGGGATGAACACTGAAGCTTTCTTT.

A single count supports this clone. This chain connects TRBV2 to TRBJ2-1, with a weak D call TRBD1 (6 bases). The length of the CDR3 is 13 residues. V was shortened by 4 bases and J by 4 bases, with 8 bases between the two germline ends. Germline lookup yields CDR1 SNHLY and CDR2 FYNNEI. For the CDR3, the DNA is TGTGCCAGCAGTGGGACAGTATACAATGAGCAGTTCTTC. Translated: CASSGTVYNEQFF. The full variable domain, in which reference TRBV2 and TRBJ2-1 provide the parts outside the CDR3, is EPEVTQTPSHQVTQMGQEVILRCVPISNHLYFYWYRQILGQKVEFLVSFYNNEISEKSEIFDDQFSVERPDGSNFTLKIRSTKLEDSAMYFCASSGTVYNEQFFGPGTRLTVL.

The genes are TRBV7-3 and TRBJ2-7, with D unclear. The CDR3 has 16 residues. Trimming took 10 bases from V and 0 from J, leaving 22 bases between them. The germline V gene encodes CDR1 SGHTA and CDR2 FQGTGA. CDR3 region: CATDRPQVISSYEQYF. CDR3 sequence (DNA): TGTGCCACCGATAGGCCCCAGGTCATTAGCTCCTACGAGCAGTACTTC.

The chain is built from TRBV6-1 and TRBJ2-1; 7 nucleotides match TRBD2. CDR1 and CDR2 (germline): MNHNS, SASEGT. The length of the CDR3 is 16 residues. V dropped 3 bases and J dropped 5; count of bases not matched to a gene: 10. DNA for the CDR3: TGTGCCAGCAGTGACCCCCCTAGCGGCAGAGACAATGAGCAGTTCTTC. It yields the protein CASSDPPSGRDNEQFF.

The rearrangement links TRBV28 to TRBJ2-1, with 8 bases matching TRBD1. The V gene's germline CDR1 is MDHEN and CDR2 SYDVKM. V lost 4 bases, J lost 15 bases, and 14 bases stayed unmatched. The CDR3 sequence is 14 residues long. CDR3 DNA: TGTGCCAGCAGTTGGGGCGGACCCGGGACAGGATCGTTCTTC. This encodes CASSWGGPGTGSFF.

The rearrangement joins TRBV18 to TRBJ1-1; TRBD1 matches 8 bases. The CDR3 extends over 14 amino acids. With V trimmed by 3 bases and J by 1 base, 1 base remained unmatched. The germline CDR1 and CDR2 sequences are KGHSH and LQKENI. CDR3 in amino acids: CASSPDRGNTEAFF. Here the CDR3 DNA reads TGTGCCAGCTCACCTGACAGGGGGAACACTGAAGCTTTCTTT.

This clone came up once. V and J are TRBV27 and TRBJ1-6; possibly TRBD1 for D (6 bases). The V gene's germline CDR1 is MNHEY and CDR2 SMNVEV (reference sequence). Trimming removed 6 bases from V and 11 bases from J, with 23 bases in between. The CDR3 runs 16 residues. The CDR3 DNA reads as TGTGCCAGCAGGCCCGGGCAGGGGACCGGGAGGGCACCCCTCCACTTT. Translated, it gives CASRPGQGTGRAPLHF.

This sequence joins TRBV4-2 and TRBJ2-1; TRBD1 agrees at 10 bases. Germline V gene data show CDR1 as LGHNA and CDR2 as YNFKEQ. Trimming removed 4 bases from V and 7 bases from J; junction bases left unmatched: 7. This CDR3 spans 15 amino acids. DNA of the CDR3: TGTGCCAGCAGCCTAGACAGGGGGCTGAGGAATGAGCAGTTCTTC. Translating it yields CASSLDRGLRNEQFF.

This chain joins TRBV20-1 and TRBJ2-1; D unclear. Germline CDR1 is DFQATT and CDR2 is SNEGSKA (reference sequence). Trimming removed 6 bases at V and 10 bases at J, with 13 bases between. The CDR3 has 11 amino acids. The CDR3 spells CSALSFGEQFF. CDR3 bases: TGCAGTGCCCTCTCGTTCGGGGAGCAGTTCTTC.

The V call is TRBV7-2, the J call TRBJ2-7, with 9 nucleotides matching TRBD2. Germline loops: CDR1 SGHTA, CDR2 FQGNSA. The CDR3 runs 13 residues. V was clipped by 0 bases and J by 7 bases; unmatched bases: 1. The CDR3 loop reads CASSLASGGEQYF. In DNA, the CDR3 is TGTGCCAGCAGCTTAGCTAGCGGGGGAGAGCAGTACTTC.

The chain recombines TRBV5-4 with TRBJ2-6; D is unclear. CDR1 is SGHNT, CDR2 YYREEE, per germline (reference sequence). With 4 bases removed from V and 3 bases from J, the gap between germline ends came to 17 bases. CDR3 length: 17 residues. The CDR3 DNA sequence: TGTGCCAGCAGCGACTCAAGACGGCGGAGTGGGGCCAACGTCCTGACTTTC. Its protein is CASSDSRRRSGANVLTF. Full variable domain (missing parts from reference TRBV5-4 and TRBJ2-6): ETGVTQSPTHLIKTRGQQVTLRCSSQSGHNTVSWYQQALGQGPQFIFQYYREEENGRGNFPPRFSGLQFPNYSSELNVNALELDDSALYLCASSDSRRRSGANVLTFGAGSRLTVL.

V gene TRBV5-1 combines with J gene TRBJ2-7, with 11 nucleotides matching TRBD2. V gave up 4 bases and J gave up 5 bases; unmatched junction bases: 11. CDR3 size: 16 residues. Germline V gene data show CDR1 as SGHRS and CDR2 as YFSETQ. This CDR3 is CASSLNGGSGRDEQYF. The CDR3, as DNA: TGCGCCAGCAGCCTCAACGGGGGTAGCGGGAGGGACGAGCAGTACTTC.

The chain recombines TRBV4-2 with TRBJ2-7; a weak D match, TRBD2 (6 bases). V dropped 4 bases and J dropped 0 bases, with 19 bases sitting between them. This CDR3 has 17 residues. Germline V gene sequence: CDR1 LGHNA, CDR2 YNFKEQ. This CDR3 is CASSPQGSSGTSYEQYF. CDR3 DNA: TGTGCCAGCAGCCCCCAGGGTAGTAGCGGCACCTCCTACGAGCAGTACTTC.

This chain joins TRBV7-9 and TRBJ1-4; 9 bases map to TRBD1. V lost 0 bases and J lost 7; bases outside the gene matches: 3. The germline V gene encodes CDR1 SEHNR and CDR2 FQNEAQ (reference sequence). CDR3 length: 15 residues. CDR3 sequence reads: CASSLALDRGEKLFF. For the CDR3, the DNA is TGTGCCAGCAGCTTAGCGCTGGACAGGGGTGAAAAACTGTTTTTT.